The T cell receptor beta chain described here comes from a study of neurological immune-mediated disorders. Germline loops: CDR1 SGHTA, CDR2 FQGNSA. This CDR3 is built from 18 residues. V trimming: 2 bases; J trimming: 1 base; junction bases outside the gene matches: 9. It was by 5'RACE with 10-nucleotide random UMIs that the cDNA was made. TCRdb re-called the 5' RACE reads through MiXCR, storing one row per CDR3 protein. The table shows approximately 87,000 distinct CDR3 sequences, with roughly 13% occurring only once. The specimen sequenced was PBMCs. This sequence originates from a woman aged 45-65 years in good health. The chain recombines TRBV7-2 with TRBJ2-1; TRBD2 matches at 9 bases. CDR3 nucleotides: TGTGCCAGCAGCTTAATGGCTAGCGGGGTGGGTTCCTACAATGAGCAGTTCTTC. It is translated as CASSLMASGVGSYNEQFF. Full variable domain (rest looked up from reference TRBV7-2 and TRBJ2-1): GAGVSQSPSNKVTEKGKDVELRCDPISGHTALYWYRQSLGQGLEFLIYFQGNSAPDKSGLPSDRFSAERTGGSVSTLTIQRTQQEDSAVYLCASSLMASGVGSYNEQFFGPGTRLTVL.